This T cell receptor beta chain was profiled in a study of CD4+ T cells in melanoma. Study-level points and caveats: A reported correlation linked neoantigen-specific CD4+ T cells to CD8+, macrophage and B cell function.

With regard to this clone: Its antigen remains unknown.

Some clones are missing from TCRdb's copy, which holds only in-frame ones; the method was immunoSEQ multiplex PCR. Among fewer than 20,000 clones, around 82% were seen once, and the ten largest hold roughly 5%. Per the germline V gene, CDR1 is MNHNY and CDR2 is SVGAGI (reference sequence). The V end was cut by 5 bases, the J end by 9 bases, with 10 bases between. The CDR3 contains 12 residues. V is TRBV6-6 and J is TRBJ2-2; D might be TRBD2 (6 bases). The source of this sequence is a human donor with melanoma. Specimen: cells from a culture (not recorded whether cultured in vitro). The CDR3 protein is CASSPGDRELFF. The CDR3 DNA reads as TGTGCCAGCAGTCCGGGGGACCGGGAGCTGTTTTTT.